These 18 T cell receptor beta chains came from one sample sequenced in a study of T cell changes during pregnancy in multiple sclerosis. The protocol was immunoSEQ multiplex PCR, while the TCRdb copy is restricted to in-frame clones and leaves out a portion. The data show 40,000 to 55,000 clones, more than 85% seen once. Material: CD8+ T cells from peripheral blood mononuclear cells, obtained after pregnancy. All receptors derive from a female donor with multiple sclerosis, enrolled in a pregnancy study.

This chain joins TRBV21-1 and TRBJ2-2; TRBD1, the table's D call, lacks a check against the DNA. TRBV21-1 is classified as a pseudogene. The CDR3 extends over 13 amino acids. The CDR3 spells CASGQTGAGELFF. CDR3 nucleotide sequence: TGTGCCAGCGGACAGACAGGAGCCGGGGAGCTGTTTTTT.

This clone was seen just once. The V call is TRBV11-2, the J call TRBJ2-3; TRBD2 matches 7 bases. J was trimmed by 0 bases and V by 6 bases; bases with no gene match: 9. Germline V gives CDR1 SGHAT, CDR2 FQNNGV. There are 16 residues in the CDR3. The CDR3 sequence is CASSSAGFLSTDTQYF. The CDR3 region has the DNA TGTGCCAGCAGTTCAGCGGGGTTCCTTAGCACAGATACGCAGTATTTT.

CDR3 sequence: CASSFRQSNSPLHF. The CDR3 nucleotides read TGTGCCAGCAGTTTTCGACAGAGTAATTCACCCCTCCACTTT. The V call is TRBV25-1, the J call TRBJ1-6, with TRBD1 as a possible D gene (5 bases). CDR1 is MGHDK and CDR2 is SYGVNS in the germline V gene. V was shortened by 5 bases and J by 6 bases, with 11 bases between the two germline ends. The length of the CDR3 is 14 residues.

V and J are TRBV19 and TRBJ1-1, with 9 positions matching TRBD1. The CDR3 runs to 16 residues. Trimming at V came to 0 bases and at J to 4 bases, leaving 6 bases not matched to a gene. Germline V gene sequence: CDR1 LNHDA, CDR2 SQIVND (reference sequence). The CDR3 loop reads CASSIDPDRGGTEAFF. The CDR3 bases are TGTGCCAGTAGTATAGATCCAGACAGGGGGGGCACTGAAGCTTTCTTT. The full variable domain, rest sourced from reference TRBV19 and TRBJ1-1, is DGGITQSPKYLFRKEGQNVTLSCEQNLNHDAMYWYRQDPGQGLRLIYYSQIVNDFQKGDIAEGYSVSREKKESFPLTVTSAQKNPTAFYLCASSIDPDRGGTEAFFGQGTRLTVV.

The chain employs TRBV6-5 and TRBJ1-1, with D tentatively TRBD1 (6 bases). This CDR3 has 16 amino acids. V was cut by 0 bases and J by 4 bases, with 15 bases left in between. Per germline, CDR1 MNHEY and CDR2 SVGAGI. CDR3 in DNA: TGTGCCAGCAGTTACTCGAGCCTCAGGGGCTCCACTGAAGCTTTCTTT. Translated, it gives CASSYSSLRGSTEAFF.

The gene calls are TRBV2 and TRBJ2-1; the D gene is possibly TRBD2 (5 bases). The CDR3 totals 13 residues. V was pared by 5 bases and J by 6 bases, with 11 bases between. Per germline, CDR1 SNHLY and CDR2 FYNNEI. CDR3 region: CASSPSSFNEQFF. In DNA, the CDR3 is TGTGCCAGCAGTCCCTCTAGCTTCAATGAGCAGTTCTTC.

The chain is built from TRBV27 and TRBJ1-1; D unresolved. Trimming pared 0 bases from V and 1 base from J, leaving 9 bases between. This CDR3 has 15 amino acids. Per germline, CDR1 MNHEY and CDR2 SMNVEV (reference sequence). This CDR3 reads CASSLSRGKNTEAFF. As DNA, the CDR3 is TGTGCCAGCAGTTTATCACGCGGCAAGAACACTGAAGCTTTCTTT.

The chain uses TRBV21-1 and TRBJ2-1; the listed D gene, TRBD2, was not tested against the DNA. TRBV21-1 corresponds to a pseudogene. The CDR3 runs to 17 residues. The CDR3 region has the DNA TGTGCCAGCAGCAAAAGGGGACTACCAAGCTCCTACAATGAGCAGTTCTTC. Encoded protein: CASSKRGLPSSYNEQFF.

In this sample, this clone turned up once. The chain carries TRBV6-5 and TRBJ2-1; 12 nucleotides match TRBD2. The CDR3 has 15 amino acids. V trimming: 6 bases; J trimming: 7 bases; junction bases outside the gene matches: 7. CDR1 MNHEY and CDR2 SVGAGI come from the germline V gene. CDR3 in amino acids: CASSRLAGVGNEQFF. CDR3 coding DNA: TGTGCCAGCAGCAGACTAGCGGGGGTGGGAAATGAGCAGTTCTTC.

This sequence joins TRBV11-2 and TRBJ2-3; maybe TRBD2 (5 bases). Germline loops: CDR1 SGHAT, CDR2 FQNNGV. CDR3 length equals 15 residues. V was clipped by 2 bases and J by 6 bases, with 15 bases between them. The DNA for the CDR3 is TGTGCCAGCAGCTTATTCGGCACCTCGGGGGATACGCAGTATTTT. Translated, it gives CASSLFGTSGDTQYF.

This sequence joins TRBV27 and TRBJ1-1; D call uncertain. The germline V and J ends were trimmed by 6 bases and 6 bases, with 14 bases remaining between them. This CDR3 is 13 amino acids long. Germline CDR1 is MNHEY and CDR2 is SMNVEV (reference sequence). The CDR3 DNA sequence: TGTGCCAGCAGCCTGGGGAGGAGCGCTGAAGCTTTCTTT. This codes for CASSLGRSAEAFF.

The chain has TRBV7-9 and TRBJ2-4; 12 bases map to TRBD2. The CDR3 covers 15 residues. The germline V gene has CDR1 SEHNR and CDR2 FQNEAQ (reference sequence). J lost 11 bases, V lost 5 bases, and 10 bases had no gene match. In nucleotides, the CDR3 is TGTGCCAGCAGCCCGAGTGGGACTAGCGGGTGGCTTCAGTACTTC. Protein sequence: CASSPSGTSGWLQYF.

The chain carries TRBV27 and TRBJ1-6; D ambiguous. This CDR3 comprises 15 residues. V was trimmed by 7 bases and J by 0 bases, leaving 10 bases between them. CDR1 MNHEY and CDR2 SMNVEV come from the germline V gene (reference sequence). The CDR3 coding sequence is TGTGCCAGCACCCTTGTATACTCCTATAATTCACCCCTCCACTTT. Its protein is CASTLVYSYNSPLHF.

The V and J genes are TRBV27 and TRBJ1-4; 9 nucleotides align to TRBD1. J lost 8 bases, V lost 4 bases, and 14 bases had no gene match. Germline values: CDR1 MNHEY, CDR2 SMNVEV (reference sequence). The CDR3 extends over 17 amino acids. The CDR3 DNA reads TGTGCCAGCAGTTCAAGGGGGCACAGGGGGCGCCGGGAAAAACTGTTTTTT. Translated: CASSSRGHRGRREKLFF. The whole variable domain, filled in from reference TRBV27 and TRBJ1-4, reads EAQVTQNPRYLITVTGKKLTVTCSQNMNHEYMSWYRQDPGLGLRQIYYSMNVEVTDKGDVPEGYKVSRKEKRNFPLILESPSPNQTSLYFCASSSRGHRGRREKLFFGSGTQLSVL.

This rearrangement joins TRBV7-8 to TRBJ2-7, with 7 bases aligning to TRBD1. The germline CDR1 and CDR2 sequences are SGHVS and FQNEAQ. The V gene end was trimmed by 1 base and the J gene end by 4 bases; junction bases not matched to a gene: 4. There are 14 residues in the CDR3. The CDR3 loop reads CASSLVDRHYEQYF. CDR3 nucleotides: TGTGCCAGCAGCTTAGTGGACAGGCATTACGAGCAGTACTTC. Variable domain in full (rest from reference TRBV7-8 and TRBJ2-7): GAGVSQSPRYKVAKRGQDVALRCDPISGHVSLFWYQQALGQGPEFLTYFQNEAQLDKSGLPSDRFFAERPEGSVSTLKIQRTQQEDSAVYLCASSLVDRHYEQYFGPGTRLTVT.

The chain is built from TRBV7-8 and TRBJ2-3; D perhaps matches TRBD2 (6 bases). Germline V lookup: CDR1 SGHVS, CDR2 FQNEAQ. With 1 base removed from V and 6 bases from J, the gap between germline ends came to 14 bases. The CDR3 has 15 amino acids. This chain's CDR3 is CASSLVAGWSDTQYF. The DNA of the CDR3 is TGTGCCAGCAGCTTAGTGGCGGGGTGGTCGGATACGCAGTATTTT.

V is TRBV7-2 and J is TRBJ1-2; D is undetermined. The CDR3 consists of 15 residues. Trimming left V 1 base short and J 4 bases short, with 13 bases between. Germline loops: CDR1 SGHTA, CDR2 FQGNSA. CDR3 loop: CASSLDRGKGYGYTF. The CDR3 nucleotides read TGTGCCAGCAGCTTAGATCGGGGAAAGGGCTATGGCTACACCTTC.

This clone occurred once. J is TRBJ1-1 and V is TRBV7-6; 10 bases fit TRBD1. The germline V gene has CDR1 SGHVS and CDR2 FNYEAQ. V lost 2 bases to trimming and J lost 3 bases; unmatched junction nucleotides: 6. The CDR3 contains 16 residues. This CDR3 is CASSLLTGTGDTEAFF. The CDR3, as DNA: TGTGCCAGCAGCTTACTTACAGGGACAGGGGACACTGAAGCTTTCTTT.